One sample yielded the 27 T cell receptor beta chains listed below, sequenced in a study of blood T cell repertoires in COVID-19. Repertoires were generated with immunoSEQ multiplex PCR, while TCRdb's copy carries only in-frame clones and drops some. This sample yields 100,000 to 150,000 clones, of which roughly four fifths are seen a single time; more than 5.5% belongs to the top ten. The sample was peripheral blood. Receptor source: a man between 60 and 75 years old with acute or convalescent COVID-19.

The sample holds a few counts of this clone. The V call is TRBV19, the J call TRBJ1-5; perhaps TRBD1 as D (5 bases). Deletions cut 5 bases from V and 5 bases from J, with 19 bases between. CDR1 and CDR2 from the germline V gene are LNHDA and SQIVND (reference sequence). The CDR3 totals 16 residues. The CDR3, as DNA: TGTGCCAGTAGTGCTAGGGGACTCGCAAGGTATCAGCCCCAGCATTTT. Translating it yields CASSARGLARYQPQHF.

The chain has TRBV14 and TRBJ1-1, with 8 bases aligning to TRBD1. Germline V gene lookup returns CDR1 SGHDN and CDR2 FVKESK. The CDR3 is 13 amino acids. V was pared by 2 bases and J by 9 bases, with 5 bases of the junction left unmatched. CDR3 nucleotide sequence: TGTGCCAGCAGCCAAACAGGGGGGTTACAAGCTTTCTTT. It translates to CASSQTGGLQAFF. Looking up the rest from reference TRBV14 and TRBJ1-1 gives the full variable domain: EAGVTQFPSHSVIEKGQTVTLRCDPISGHDNLYWYRRVMGKEIKFLLHFVKESKQDESGMPNNRFLAERTGGTYSTLKVQPAELEDSGVYFCASSQTGGLQAFFGQGTRLTVV.

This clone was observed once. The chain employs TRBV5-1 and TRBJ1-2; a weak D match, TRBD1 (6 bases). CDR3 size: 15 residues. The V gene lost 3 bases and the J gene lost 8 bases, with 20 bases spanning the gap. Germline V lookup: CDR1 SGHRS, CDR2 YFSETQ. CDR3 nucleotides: TGCGCCAGCAGCTACTACCGGGACAACCCATGGGGCTACACCTTC. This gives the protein CASSYYRDNPWGYTF.

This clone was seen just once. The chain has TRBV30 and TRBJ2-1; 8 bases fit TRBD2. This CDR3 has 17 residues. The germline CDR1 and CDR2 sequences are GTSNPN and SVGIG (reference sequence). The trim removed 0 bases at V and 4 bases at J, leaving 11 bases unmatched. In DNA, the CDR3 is TGTGCCTGGAGTGTACCCAACGTACTAGCGGAGTACAATGAGCAGTTCTTC. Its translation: CAWSVPNVLAEYNEQFF.

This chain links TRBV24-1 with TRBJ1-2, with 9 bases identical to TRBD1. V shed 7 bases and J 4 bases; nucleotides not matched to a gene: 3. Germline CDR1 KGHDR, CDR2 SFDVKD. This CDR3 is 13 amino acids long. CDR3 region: CATRGQGVYGYTF. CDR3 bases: TGTGCCACCAGGGGACAGGGTGTCTATGGCTACACCTTC.

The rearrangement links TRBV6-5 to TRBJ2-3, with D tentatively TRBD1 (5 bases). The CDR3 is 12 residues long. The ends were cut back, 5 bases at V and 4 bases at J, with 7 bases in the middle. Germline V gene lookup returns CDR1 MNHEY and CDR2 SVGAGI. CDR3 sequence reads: CASSPRADTQYF. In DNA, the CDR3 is TGTGCCAGCAGTCCCAGGGCAGATACGCAGTATTTT.

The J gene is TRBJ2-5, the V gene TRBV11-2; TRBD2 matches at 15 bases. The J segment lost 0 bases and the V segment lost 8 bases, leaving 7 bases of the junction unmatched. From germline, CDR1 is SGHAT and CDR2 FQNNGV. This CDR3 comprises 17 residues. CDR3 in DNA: TGTGCCAGCGCCTCCGGGACTAGCGGGAGGTACCAAGAGACCCAGTACTTC. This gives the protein CASASGTSGRYQETQYF.

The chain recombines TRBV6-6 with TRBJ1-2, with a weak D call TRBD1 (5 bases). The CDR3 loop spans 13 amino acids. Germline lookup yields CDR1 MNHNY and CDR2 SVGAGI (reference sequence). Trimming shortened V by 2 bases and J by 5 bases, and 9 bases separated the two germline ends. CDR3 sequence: CASSYESGYGYTF. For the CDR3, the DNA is TGTGCCAGCAGTTACGAGTCAGGGTATGGCTACACCTTC.

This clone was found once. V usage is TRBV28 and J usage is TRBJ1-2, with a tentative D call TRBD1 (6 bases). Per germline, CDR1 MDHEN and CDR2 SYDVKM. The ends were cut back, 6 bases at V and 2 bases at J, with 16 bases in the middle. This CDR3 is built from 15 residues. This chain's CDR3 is CASRPATGGNYGYTF. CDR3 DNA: TGTGCCAGCAGACCCGCGACAGGAGGAAACTATGGCTACACCTTC.

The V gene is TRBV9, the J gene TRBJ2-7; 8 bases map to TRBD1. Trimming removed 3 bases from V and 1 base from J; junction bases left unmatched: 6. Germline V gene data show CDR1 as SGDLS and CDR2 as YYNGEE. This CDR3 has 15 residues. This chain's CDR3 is CASSAGTGASYEQYF. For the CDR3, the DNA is TGTGCCAGCAGCGCGGGGACAGGCGCTTCCTACGAGCAGTACTTC.

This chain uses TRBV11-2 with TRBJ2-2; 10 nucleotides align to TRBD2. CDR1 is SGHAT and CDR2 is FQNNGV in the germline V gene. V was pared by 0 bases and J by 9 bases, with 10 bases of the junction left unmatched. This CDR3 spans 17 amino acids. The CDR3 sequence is CASSLDLLAGDYRELFF. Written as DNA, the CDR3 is TGTGCCAGCAGCTTAGATTTGCTAGCGGGAGACTACCGGGAGCTGTTTTTT.

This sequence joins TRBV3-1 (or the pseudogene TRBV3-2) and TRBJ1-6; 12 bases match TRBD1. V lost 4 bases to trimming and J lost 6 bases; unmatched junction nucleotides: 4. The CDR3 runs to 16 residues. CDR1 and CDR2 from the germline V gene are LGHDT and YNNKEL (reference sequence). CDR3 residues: CASSRGQGASNSPLHF. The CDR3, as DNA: TGTGCCAGCAGCCGGGGACAGGGGGCGAGTAATTCACCCCTCCACTTT.

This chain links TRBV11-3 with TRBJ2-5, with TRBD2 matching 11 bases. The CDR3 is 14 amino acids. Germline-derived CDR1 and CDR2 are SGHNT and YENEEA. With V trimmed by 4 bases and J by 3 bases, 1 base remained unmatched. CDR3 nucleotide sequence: TGTGCCAGCAGCTCGGGACTAGCGGAAGAGACCCAGTACTTC. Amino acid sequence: CASSSGLAEETQYF.

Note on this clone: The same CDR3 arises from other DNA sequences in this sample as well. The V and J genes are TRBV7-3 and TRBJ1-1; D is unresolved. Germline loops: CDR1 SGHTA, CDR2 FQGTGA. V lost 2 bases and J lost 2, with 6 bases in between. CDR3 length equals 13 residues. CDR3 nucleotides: TGTGCCAGCAGCTTACAGGAAAACACTGAAGCTTTCTTT. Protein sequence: CASSLQENTEAFF.

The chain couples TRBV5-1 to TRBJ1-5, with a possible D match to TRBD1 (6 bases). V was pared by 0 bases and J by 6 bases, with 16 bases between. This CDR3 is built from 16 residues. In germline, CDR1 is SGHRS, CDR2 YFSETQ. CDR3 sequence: CASSLVPGAIGQPQHF. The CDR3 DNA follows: TGCGCCAGCAGCTTGGTGCCAGGGGCGATTGGTCAGCCCCAGCATTTT.

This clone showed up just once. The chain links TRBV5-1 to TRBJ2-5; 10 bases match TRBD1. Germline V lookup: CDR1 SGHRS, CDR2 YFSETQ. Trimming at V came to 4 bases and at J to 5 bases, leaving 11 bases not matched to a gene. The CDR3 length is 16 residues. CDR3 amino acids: CASSQGTGAEVETQYF. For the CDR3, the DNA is TGCGCCAGCAGCCAAGGGACAGGGGCCGAAGTGGAGACCCAGTACTTC.

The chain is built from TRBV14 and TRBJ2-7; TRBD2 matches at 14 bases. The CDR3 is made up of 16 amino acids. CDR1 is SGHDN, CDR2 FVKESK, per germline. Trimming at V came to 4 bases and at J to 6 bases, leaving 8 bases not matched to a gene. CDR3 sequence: CASSPAGLAGVLEQYF. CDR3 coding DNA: TGTGCCAGCAGCCCGGCGGGACTAGCGGGAGTGCTCGAGCAGTACTTC. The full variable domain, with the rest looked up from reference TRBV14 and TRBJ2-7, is EAGVTQFPSHSVIEKGQTVTLRCDPISGHDNLYWYRRVMGKEIKFLLHFVKESKQDESGMPNNRFLAERTGGTYSTLKVQPAELEDSGVYFCASSPAGLAGVLEQYFGPGTRLTVT.

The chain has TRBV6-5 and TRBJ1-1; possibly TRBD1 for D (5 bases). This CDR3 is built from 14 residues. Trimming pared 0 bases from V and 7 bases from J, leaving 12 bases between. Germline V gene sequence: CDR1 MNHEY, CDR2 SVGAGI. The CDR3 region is CASSYSSTAIEAFF. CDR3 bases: TGTGCCAGCAGTTACTCGTCGACAGCTATTGAAGCTTTCTTT.

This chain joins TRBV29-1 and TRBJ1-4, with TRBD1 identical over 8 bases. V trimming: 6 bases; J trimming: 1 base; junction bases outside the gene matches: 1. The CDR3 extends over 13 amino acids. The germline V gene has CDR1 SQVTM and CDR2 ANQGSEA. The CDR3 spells CSVGQGTNEKLFF. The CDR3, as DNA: TGCAGCGTCGGACAGGGAACTAATGAAAAACTGTTTTTT.

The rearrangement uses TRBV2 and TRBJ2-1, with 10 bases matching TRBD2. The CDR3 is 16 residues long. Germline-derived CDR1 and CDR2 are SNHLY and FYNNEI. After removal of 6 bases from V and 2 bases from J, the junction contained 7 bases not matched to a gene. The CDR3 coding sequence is TGTGCCAGCAGAGATAGACTAGCGGGTGCCTACAATGAGCAGTTCTTC. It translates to CASRDRLAGAYNEQFF. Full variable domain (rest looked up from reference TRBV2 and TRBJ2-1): EPEVTQTPSHQVTQMGQEVILRCVPISNHLYFYWYRQILGQKVEFLVSFYNNEISEKSEIFDDQFSVERPDGSNFTLKIRSTKLEDSAMYFCASRDRLAGAYNEQFFGPGTRLTVL.

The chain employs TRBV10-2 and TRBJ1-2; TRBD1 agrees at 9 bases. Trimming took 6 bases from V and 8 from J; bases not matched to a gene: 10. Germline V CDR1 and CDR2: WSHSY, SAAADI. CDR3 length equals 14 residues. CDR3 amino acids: CASSARDREKGYTF. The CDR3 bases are TGCGCCAGCAGCGCTAGGGACAGGGAGAAAGGCTACACCTTC.

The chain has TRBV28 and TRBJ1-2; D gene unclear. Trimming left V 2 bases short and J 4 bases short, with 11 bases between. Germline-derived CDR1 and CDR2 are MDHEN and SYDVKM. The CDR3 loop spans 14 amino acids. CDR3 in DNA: TGTGCCAGCAGTTTAACGAGGGAGAGCTATGGCTACACCTTC. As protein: CASSLTRESYGYTF.

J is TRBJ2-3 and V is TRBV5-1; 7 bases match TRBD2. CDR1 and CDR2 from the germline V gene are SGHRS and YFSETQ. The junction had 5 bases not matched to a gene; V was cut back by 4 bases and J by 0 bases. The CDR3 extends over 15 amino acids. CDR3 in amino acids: CASSRTSDSTDTQYF. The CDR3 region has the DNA TGCGCCAGCAGCCGTACTAGCGACAGCACAGATACGCAGTATTTT.

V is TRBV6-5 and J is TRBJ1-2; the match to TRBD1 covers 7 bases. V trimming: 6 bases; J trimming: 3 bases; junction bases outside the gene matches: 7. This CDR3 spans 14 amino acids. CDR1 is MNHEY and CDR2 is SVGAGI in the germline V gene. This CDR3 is CASSRQGSDYGYTF. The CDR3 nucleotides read TGTGCCAGCAGCCGACAGGGTTCGGACTATGGCTACACCTTC.

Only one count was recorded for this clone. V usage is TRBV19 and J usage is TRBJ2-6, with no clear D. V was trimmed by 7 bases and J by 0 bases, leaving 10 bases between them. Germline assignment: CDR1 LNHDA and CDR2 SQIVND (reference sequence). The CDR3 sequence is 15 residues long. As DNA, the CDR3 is TGTGCCAGTACACCAGTTAACTCTGGGGCCAACGTCCTGACTTTC. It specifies CASTPVNSGANVLTF.

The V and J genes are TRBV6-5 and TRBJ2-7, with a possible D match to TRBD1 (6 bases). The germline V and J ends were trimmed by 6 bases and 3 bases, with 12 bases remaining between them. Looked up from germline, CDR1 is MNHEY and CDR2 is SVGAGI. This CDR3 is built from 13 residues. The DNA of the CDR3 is TGTGCCAGCAGGTACGGACAGTACTACGAGCAGTACTTC. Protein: CASRYGQYYEQYF.

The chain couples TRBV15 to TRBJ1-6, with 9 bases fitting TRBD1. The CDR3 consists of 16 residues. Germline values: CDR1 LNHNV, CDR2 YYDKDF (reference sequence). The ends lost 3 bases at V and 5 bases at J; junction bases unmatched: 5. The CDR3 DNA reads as TGTGCCACCAGCAGCCACAGGGGGCTCGATAATTCACCCCTCCACTTT. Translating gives CATSSHRGLDNSPLHF.